This T cell receptor beta chain was recovered during a study listed by TCRdb under 2016. Taken from cysteine to phenylalanine, the CDR3 has 14 residues. Solely the CDR3 DNA is kept, with 42 bases framed from the first base. Trimming accounts for 6 bases at V and 5 bases at J, while the number of junction bases matched to no gene is 11. According to the germline V gene (reference sequence), CDR1 reads DFQATT and CDR2 reads SNEGSKA. To prepare the library, RT-PCR was applied. The sequencing machine was an Illumina MiSeq. The public reads were reanalyzed by TCRdb: fastp trimming at Q25, MiXCR alignment, in-frame beta chains only. Each entry is one CDR3 protein sequence, shown with its most common DNA and genes. This sample has about 680,000 distinct CDR3 sequences in its table, and approximately 15% of those were observed once. The ten largest clones capture 3.6% of the sample. As for this clonotype: Its antigen is not yet known. No much larger clone exists at a distance of one base, and base qualities are not known.

The source is a female donor in good health, serving as a healthy control. The chain links TRBV20-1 with TRBJ2-5; 8 nucleotides in the junction match TRBD2. The sequencing input was memory CD4+ T cells from blood. This receptor has the CDR3 CSADPGLVEETQYF. The DNA sequence reads TGCAGTGCCGACCCGGGACTAGTAGAGGAGACCCAGTACTTC.